The clone carrying this TCR beta chain was recorded at least ten times. Its antigen is unknown. Using unique molecular identifiers, the investigators prepared the TCRbeta library. Using its own MiXCR run on the PCR reads, TCRdb lists one record per CDR3 protein. The repertoire has over 150,000 distinct CDR3 sequences, 5% to 7.5% of them found once; the top ten carry under 6%. This sample is part of a study of T-cell reconstitution after alpha-beta-depleted transplantation in children. The CDR3 has 12 amino acids. Trimming pared 6 bases from V and 2 bases from J, leaving 11 bases between. CDR1 and CDR2 from the germline V gene are SQVTM and ANQGSEA. Overall study findings and caveats: About two months after transplant, alpha-beta T cells reportedly came from several hundred expanded graft clones. Hyperexpanded clones declined; after one year, newly produced T cells mostly supplied diversity.

The chain recombines TRBV29-1 with TRBJ2-7, with a possible D match to TRBD2 (6 bases). The specimen was PBMCs, collected before TCRalphabeta/CD19-depleted stem cell transplant. This receptor was identified in a girl under three years old with combined immunodeficiency, due to receive a stem cell transplant. For the CDR3, the DNA is TGCAGCGTAGGGGACTTGGCCTACGAGCAGTACTTC. Encoded protein: CSVGDLAYEQYF.